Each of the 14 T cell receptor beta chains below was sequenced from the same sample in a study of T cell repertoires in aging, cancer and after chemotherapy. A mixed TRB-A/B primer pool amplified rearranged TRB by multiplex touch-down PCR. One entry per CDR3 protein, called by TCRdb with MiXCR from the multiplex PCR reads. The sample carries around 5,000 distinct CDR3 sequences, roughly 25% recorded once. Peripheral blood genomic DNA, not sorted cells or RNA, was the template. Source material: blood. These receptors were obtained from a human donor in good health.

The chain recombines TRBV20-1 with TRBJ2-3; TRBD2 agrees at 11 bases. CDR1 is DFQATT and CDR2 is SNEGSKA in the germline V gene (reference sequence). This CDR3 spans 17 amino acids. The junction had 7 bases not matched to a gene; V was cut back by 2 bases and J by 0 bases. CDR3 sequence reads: CSARPGTSGLSTDTQYF. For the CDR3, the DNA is TGCAGTGCTAGACCAGGGACTAGCGGCCTTAGCACAGATACGCAGTATTTT.

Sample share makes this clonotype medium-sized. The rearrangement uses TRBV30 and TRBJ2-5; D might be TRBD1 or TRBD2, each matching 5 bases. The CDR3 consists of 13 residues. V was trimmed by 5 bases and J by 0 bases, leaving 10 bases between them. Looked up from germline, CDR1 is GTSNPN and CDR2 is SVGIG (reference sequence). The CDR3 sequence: CAWGRDHQETQYF. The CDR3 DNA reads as TGTGCCTGGGGCCGGGACCACCAAGAGACCCAGTACTTC.

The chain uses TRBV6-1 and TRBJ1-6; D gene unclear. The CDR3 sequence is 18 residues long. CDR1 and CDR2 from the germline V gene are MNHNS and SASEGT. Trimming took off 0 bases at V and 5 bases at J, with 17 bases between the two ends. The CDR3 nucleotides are TGTGCCAGCAGTGAAGCGGTCTCTAGCAGGACCAATAATTCACCCCTCCACTTT. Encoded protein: CASSEAVSSRTNNSPLHF.

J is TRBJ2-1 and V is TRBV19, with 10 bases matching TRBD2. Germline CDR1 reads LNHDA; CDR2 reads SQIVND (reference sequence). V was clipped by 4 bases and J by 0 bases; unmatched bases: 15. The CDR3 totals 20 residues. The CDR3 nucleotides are TGTGCCAGTAGTACCGGACTAGCGGAGCTAGTACACCCCTCCTACAATGAGCAGTTCTTC. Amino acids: CASSTGLAELVHPSYNEQFF.

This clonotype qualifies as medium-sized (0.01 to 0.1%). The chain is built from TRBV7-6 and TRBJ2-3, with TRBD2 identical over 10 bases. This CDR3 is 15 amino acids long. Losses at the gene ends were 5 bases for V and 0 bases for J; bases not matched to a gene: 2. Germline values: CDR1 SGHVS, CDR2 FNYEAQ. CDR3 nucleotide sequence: TGTGCCAGCAGCCAGGGACTAGCGAGCACAGATACGCAGTATTTT. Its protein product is CASSQGLASTDTQYF.

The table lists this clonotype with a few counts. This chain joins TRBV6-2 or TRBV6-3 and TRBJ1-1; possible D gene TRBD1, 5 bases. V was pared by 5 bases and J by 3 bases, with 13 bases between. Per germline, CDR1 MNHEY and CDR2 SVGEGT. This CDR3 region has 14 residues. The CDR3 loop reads CASSLQGGDTEAFF. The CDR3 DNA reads TGTGCCAGCAGTCTTCAGGGAGGCGACACTGAAGCTTTCTTT.

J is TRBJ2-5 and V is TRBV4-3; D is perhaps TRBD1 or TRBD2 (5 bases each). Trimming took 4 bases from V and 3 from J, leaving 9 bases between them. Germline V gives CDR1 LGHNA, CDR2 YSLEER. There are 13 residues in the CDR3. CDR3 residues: CASSRDGEETQYF. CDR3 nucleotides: TGCGCCAGCAGCCGGGACGGTGAAGAGACCCAGTACTTC.

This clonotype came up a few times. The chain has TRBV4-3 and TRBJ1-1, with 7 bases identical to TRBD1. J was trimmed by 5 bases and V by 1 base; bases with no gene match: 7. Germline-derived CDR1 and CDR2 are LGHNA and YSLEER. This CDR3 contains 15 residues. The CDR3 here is CASSQGTGSGTEAFF. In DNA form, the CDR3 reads TGCGCCAGCAGCCAAGGGACAGGCTCAGGGACTGAAGCTTTCTTT.

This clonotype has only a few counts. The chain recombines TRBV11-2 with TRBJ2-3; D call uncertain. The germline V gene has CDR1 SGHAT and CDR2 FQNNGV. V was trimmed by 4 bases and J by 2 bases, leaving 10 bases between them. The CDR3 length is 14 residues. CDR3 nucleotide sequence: TGTGCCAGCAGCTCTGAGTTCCACACAGATACGCAGTATTTT. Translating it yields CASSSEFHTDTQYF.

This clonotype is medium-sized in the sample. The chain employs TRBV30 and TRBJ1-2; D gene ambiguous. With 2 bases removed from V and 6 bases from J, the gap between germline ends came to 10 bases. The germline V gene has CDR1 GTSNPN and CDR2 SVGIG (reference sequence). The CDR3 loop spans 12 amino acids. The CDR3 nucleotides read TGTGCCTGGAGTCGACAAAGCCATGGCTACACCTTC. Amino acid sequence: CAWSRQSHGYTF.

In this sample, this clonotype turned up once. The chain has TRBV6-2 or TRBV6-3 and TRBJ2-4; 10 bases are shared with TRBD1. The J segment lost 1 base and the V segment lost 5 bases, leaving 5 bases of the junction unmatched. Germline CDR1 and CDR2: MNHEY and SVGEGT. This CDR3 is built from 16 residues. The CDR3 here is CASSVLGQGAKNIQYF. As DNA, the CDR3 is TGTGCCAGCAGTGTTTTGGGACAGGGGGCCAAAAACATTCAGTACTTC.

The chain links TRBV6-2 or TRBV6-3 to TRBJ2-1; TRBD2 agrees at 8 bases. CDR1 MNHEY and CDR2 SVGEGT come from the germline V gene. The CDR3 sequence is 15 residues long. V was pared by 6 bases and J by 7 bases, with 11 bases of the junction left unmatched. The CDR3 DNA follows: TGTGCCAGCAGCAGACGGTCCGGCGGGGGGAATGAGCAGTTCTTC. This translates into CASSRRSGGGNEQFF.

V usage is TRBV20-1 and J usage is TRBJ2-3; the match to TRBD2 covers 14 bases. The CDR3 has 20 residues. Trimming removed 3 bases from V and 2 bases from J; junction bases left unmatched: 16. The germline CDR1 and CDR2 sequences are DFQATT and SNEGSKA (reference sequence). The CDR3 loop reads CSARGTSGGNVHKNTDTQYF. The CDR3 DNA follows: TGCAGTGCTAGGGGGACTAGCGGGGGAAACGTCCACAAGAACACAGATACGCAGTATTTT.

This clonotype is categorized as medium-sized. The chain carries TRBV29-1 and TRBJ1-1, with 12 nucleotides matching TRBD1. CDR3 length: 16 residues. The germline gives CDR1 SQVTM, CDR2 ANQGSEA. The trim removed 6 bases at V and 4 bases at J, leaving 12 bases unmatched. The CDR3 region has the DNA TGCAGCGTAGCTGAACCGGGACAGGGGGCGAGCACTGAAGCTTTCTTT. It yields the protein CSVAEPGQGASTEAFF.